This T cell receptor (beta chain) was found in a study of T cell responses to AZD1222 COVID-19 vaccine. Clones were sequenced by immunoSEQ multiplex PCR, and TCRdb holds only the in-frame ones, with some missing. This table has 100,000 or so clones, 88% appearing once. As for this clone: Its antigen is not known.

Study-wide results and caveats: Only five to seven AZD1222 recipients were seropositive at baseline. Spike was spanned by vaccine-associated CD4 TCRs, with dominance at 160-218 and 743-854. None of the repertoires were sampled until the peak T cell response had passed. Epitopes outside B.1.351 and B.1.1.7 mutated regions reportedly drew nearly half of spike TCRs.

Material: peripheral blood, obtained on day 0 of AZD1222 vaccination. This TCR came from an adult in good health.

CDR3 DNA sequence: TGTGCCAGCAGTTTCGGGTCCCGGGGAGGCTACACCTTC. Its translation: CASSFGSRGGYTF. The gene calls are TRBV12-3 or TRBV12-4 and TRBJ1-2; D is unclear. V lost 3 bases, J lost 8 bases, and 13 bases lay in between. The CDR3 is 13 amino acids.